This passage covers 30 T cell receptor beta chains from one sample sequenced in a study of blood T cell repertoires in COVID-19 (dated by TCRdb to 2018 to 2021). The method was the immunoSEQ multiplex PCR assay. Sourced from immuneACCESS, this table was stored by TCRdb with only in-frame sequences that have V and J called. A share of the clones is absent; for the studies checked, an unresolved V gene accounts for under half, and the remainder has no known explanation. Here the sample has roughly 220,000 clones; roughly 85% occur a single time. Approximately 2.1% of the sample lies in the top ten. Sequences were obtained from peripheral blood. These receptors originate from a man aged 25 to 45 who had recovered from COVID-19.

The rearrangement links TRBV6-5 to TRBJ2-7; the match to TRBD1 covers 10 bases. The germline gives CDR1 MNHEY, CDR2 SVGAGI. This CDR3 contains 14 residues. V trimming: 5 bases; J trimming: 3 bases; junction bases outside the gene matches: 4. The CDR3 sequence: CASSRDRGGYEQYF. The CDR3 coding sequence is TGTGCCAGCAGTCGGGACAGGGGAGGCTACGAGCAGTACTTC.

The rearrangement joins TRBV5-1 to TRBJ2-7; 10 bases agree with TRBD1. Germline V gene data show CDR1 as SGHRS and CDR2 as YFSETQ. V lost 6 bases and J lost 3; bases outside the gene matches: 6. The CDR3 extends over 14 amino acids. The CDR3 sequence is CASTMGTGVYEQYF. Here the CDR3 DNA reads TGCGCCAGCACCATGGGGACAGGGGTCTACGAGCAGTACTTC. The whole variable domain, remainder taken from reference TRBV5-1 and TRBJ2-7, is KAGVTQTPRYLIKTRGQQVTLSCSPISGHRSVSWYQQTPGQGLQFLFEYFSETQRNKGNFPGRFSGRQFSNSRSEMNVSTLELGDSALYLCASTMGTGVYEQYFGPGTRLTVT.

The chain recombines TRBV13 with TRBJ1-2; 10 bases line up with TRBD1. Per germline, CDR1 PRHDT and CDR2 FYEKMQ (reference sequence). J gave up 3 bases and V 4 bases, and 8 bases lay outside the gene matches. CDR3 length equals 16 residues. CDR3 sequence (DNA): TGTGCCAGCAGCTCTTGGACAGGGGGACTGGACTATGGCTACACCTTC. Translating gives CASSSWTGGLDYGYTF.

In this sample, this clone turned up once. This chain links TRBV25-1 with TRBJ1-1; tentative D call: TRBD1 (5 bases). The CDR3 has 18 amino acids. With 8 bases removed from V and 0 bases from J, the gap between germline ends came to 25 bases. Germline V gene sequence: CDR1 MGHDK, CDR2 SYGVNS. The DNA for the CDR3 is TGTGCCAGCGGGCCTTTAAGCGGGGAAGAGGGGATGAACACTGAAGCTTTCTTT. Protein product: CASGPLSGEEGMNTEAFF.

The genes are TRBV6-2 or TRBV6-3 and TRBJ1-1; 7 bases are a match to TRBD1. This CDR3 contains 14 residues. Germline lookup yields CDR1 MNHEY and CDR2 SVGEGT. Unmatched junction bases numbered 10, after V lost 5 bases and J lost 7 bases. This CDR3 is CASSAAGTVLEAFF. In nucleotides, the CDR3 is TGTGCCAGCAGTGCAGCCGGGACAGTCCTTGAAGCTTTCTTT.

The chain links TRBV6-5 to TRBJ2-3; 8 nucleotides align to TRBD1. Germline V CDR1 and CDR2: MNHEY, SVGAGI. The CDR3 has 14 residues. Trimming at V came to 4 bases and at J to 3 bases, leaving 3 bases not matched to a gene. Here the CDR3 DNA reads TGTGCCAGCAGTTGGACAGGGTTTACAGATACGCAGTATTTT. This encodes CASSWTGFTDTQYF.

The chain recombines TRBV5-1 with TRBJ2-2; TRBD2 agrees at 10 bases. Germline-derived CDR1 and CDR2 are SGHRS and YFSETQ. J was trimmed by 4 bases and V by 0 bases; bases with no gene match: 3. The CDR3 loop spans 16 amino acids. The CDR3 protein is CASSLGLAGATGELFF. CDR3 DNA sequence: TGCGCCAGCAGCTTGGGGCTAGCGGGGGCCACCGGGGAGCTGTTTTTT.

The rearrangement uses TRBV11-2 and TRBJ2-7; 8 bases are shared with TRBD1. Per germline, CDR1 SGHAT and CDR2 FQNNGV. J gave up 3 bases and V 5 bases, and 12 bases lay outside the gene matches. This CDR3 comprises 16 residues. The CDR3 DNA is TGTGCCAGCAGCCTCGACGCCGGGGACAGGTTCTACGAGCAGTACTTC. Protein: CASSLDAGDRFYEQYF.

This chain links TRBV24-1 with TRBJ2-1; TRBD1 aligns across 7 bases. Trimming cost V 5 bases and J 8 bases; bases outside gene matches: 17. The V gene's germline CDR1 is KGHDR and CDR2 SFDVKD. The CDR3 has 17 residues. In DNA form, the CDR3 reads TGTGCCACCAGTGGAAAGACTGACAGGGTTCCCCAGGATGAGCAGTTCTTC. It codes for CATSGKTDRVPQDEQFF.

J is TRBJ2-7 and V is TRBV5-1, with 9 bases matching TRBD1. The ends lost 0 bases at V and 5 bases at J; junction bases unmatched: 15. The CDR3 is 18 amino acids. The germline V gene encodes CDR1 SGHRS and CDR2 YFSETQ. For the CDR3, the DNA is TGCGCCAGCAGCTTGGAGCCACGTTCACAGGGGGCGGCCAACGAGCAGTACTTC. Its translation is CASSLEPRSQGAANEQYF.

The J gene is TRBJ1-5, the V gene TRBV6-5; 8 nucleotides match TRBD1. CDR1 is MNHEY, CDR2 SVGAGI, per germline. The CDR3 is 13 amino acids. J lost 7 bases, V lost 6 bases, and 5 bases had no gene match. The CDR3 sequence: CASRETGEQPQHF. The CDR3 DNA reads TGTGCCAGCAGAGAGACAGGGGAGCAGCCCCAGCATTTT.

The rearrangement joins TRBV13 to TRBJ1-1; D remains unclear. Germline V gene sequence: CDR1 PRHDT, CDR2 FYEKMQ (reference sequence). V lost 0 bases and J 4 bases, leaving 9 bases between the germline ends. The CDR3 spans 14 residues. CDR3 residues: CASSLGYAGTEAFF. CDR3 coding DNA: TGTGCCAGCAGCTTAGGTTACGCGGGCACTGAAGCTTTCTTT.

The CDR3 loop reads CASSLEPSPDTQYF. The CDR3 DNA reads as TGCGCCAGCAGCTTGGAGCCCTCGCCAGATACGCAGTATTTT. This sequence joins TRBV5-1 and TRBJ2-3; D ambiguous. In germline, CDR1 is SGHRS, CDR2 YFSETQ. The CDR3 length is 14 residues. The V end lost 0 bases, the J end lost 4 bases, and 9 bases lay between the germline ends. The full variable domain, rest sourced from reference TRBV5-1 and TRBJ2-3, is KAGVTQTPRYLIKTRGQQVTLSCSPISGHRSVSWYQQTPGQGLQFLFEYFSETQRNKGNFPGRFSGRQFSNSRSEMNVSTLELGDSALYLCASSLEPSPDTQYFGPGTRLTVL.

The chain uses TRBV25-1 and TRBJ2-7; 11 bases are shared with TRBD1. The germline gives CDR1 MGHDK, CDR2 SYGVNS. With 5 bases clipped from V and 3 bases from J, the junction kept 12 bases outside the gene matches. This CDR3 is 17 amino acids long. The chain's CDR3 is CASSPTYGDRGNYEQYF. CDR3 nucleotides: TGTGCCAGCAGTCCCACTTATGGGGACAGGGGGAACTACGAGCAGTACTTC.

The chain employs TRBV15 and TRBJ2-3, with 10 bases identical to TRBD2. The CDR3 runs 17 residues. Germline V CDR1 and CDR2: LNHNV, YYDKDF (reference sequence). V lost 5 bases to trimming and J lost 0 bases; unmatched junction nucleotides: 8. The DNA of the CDR3 is TGTGCCACCAGCCGGACCCGAGCGGGGGGGAGCACAGATACGCAGTATTTT. Amino acids: CATSRTRAGGSTDTQYF.

This clone is a singleton in its sample. The gene calls are TRBV4-1 and TRBJ2-5, with D possibly matching TRBD1 (5 bases). The germline V gene has CDR1 MGHRA and CDR2 YSYEKL. This CDR3 is built from 16 residues. V was clipped by 4 bases and J by 1 base, with 16 bases between them. The CDR3 coding sequence is TGCGCCAGCAGCCCGCGGCTCCTAGGGGTCCAAGAGACCCAGTACTTC. This encodes CASSPRLLGVQETQYF.

This clone was seen a single time. V and J are TRBV5-4 and TRBJ2-5; TRBD2 matches at 14 bases. CDR3 length: 17 amino acids. Losses at the gene ends were 3 bases for V and 2 bases for J; bases not matched to a gene: 6. Germline values: CDR1 SGHNT, CDR2 YYREEE (reference sequence). Here the CDR3 DNA reads TGTGCCAGCAGCTCCGGACTAGCGGGGGGTTATCAAGAGACCCAGTACTTC. Translation gives CASSSGLAGGYQETQYF.

For the CDR3, the DNA is TGTGCCAGCAGCCCCGGGACAGGGATCACTGGCTACACCTTC. Amino acid sequence: CASSPGTGITGYTF. The V and J genes are TRBV14 and TRBJ1-2; 9 nucleotides agree with TRBD1. V lost 4 bases and J lost 7; bases outside the gene matches: 7. The germline CDR1 and CDR2 sequences are SGHDN and FVKESK. The CDR3 extends over 14 amino acids. Using reference TRBV14 and TRBJ1-2 for the parts outside the CDR3, the full variable domain is EAGVTQFPSHSVIEKGQTVTLRCDPISGHDNLYWYRRVMGKEIKFLLHFVKESKQDESGMPNNRFLAERTGGTYSTLKVQPAELEDSGVYFCASSPGTGITGYTFGSGTRLTVV.

The chain links TRBV4-3 to TRBJ2-3; D call uncertain. CDR1 and CDR2 (germline): LGHNA, YSLEER. The germline V and J ends were trimmed by 5 bases and 2 bases, with 20 bases remaining between them. The CDR3 has 17 residues. CDR3 nucleotides: TGCGCCAGCAGCTCAGATTTGGTATCACTAATCACAGATACGCAGTATTTT. Residues: CASSSDLVSLITDTQYF.

V is TRBV24-1 and J is TRBJ2-7; 9 bases line up with TRBD1. V shed 5 bases, J shed 4 bases, and the junction held 8 bases outside the gene matches. The CDR3 has 15 amino acids. The germline V gene encodes CDR1 KGHDR and CDR2 SFDVKD. The CDR3 spells CATSVARQGGYEQYF. The CDR3 region has the DNA TGTGCCACCAGTGTTGCCCGACAGGGGGGTTACGAGCAGTACTTC.

J is TRBJ2-5 and V is TRBV30; no firm D call. Trimming pared 5 bases from V and 3 bases from J, leaving 22 bases between. The germline V gene has CDR1 GTSNPN and CDR2 SVGIG (reference sequence). The CDR3 loop spans 16 amino acids. The chain's CDR3 is CAWLLRKRQEKETQYF. DNA for the CDR3: TGTGCCTGGCTCCTCAGGAAACGCCAAGAGAAAGAGACCCAGTACTTC.

For the CDR3, the DNA is TGCGCCAGCAGCCAAGAACCCGGGACAGGGCTAAACAATCAGCCCCAGCATTTT. Amino acids: CASSQEPGTGLNNQPQHF. The gene calls are TRBV4-1 and TRBJ1-5; 9 bases map to TRBD1. CDR3 size: 18 residues. Germline values: CDR1 MGHRA, CDR2 YSYEKL. The trim removed 0 bases at V and 3 bases at J, leaving 9 bases unmatched.

The rearrangement links TRBV6-5 to TRBJ2-5; D call uncertain. Germline CDR1 is MNHEY and CDR2 is SVGAGI. This CDR3 comprises 14 residues. The germline V and J ends were trimmed by 6 bases and 2 bases, with 13 bases remaining between them. CDR3 amino acids: CASSSNYIQETQYF. The CDR3 coding sequence is TGTGCCAGCAGCTCAAACTACATACAAGAGACCCAGTACTTC.

This clone appeared once. This sequence joins TRBV4-3 and TRBJ1-4, with D uncertain. V was clipped by 4 bases and J by 8 bases, with 8 bases between them. The length of the CDR3 is 12 residues. Looked up from germline, CDR1 is LGHNA and CDR2 is YSLEER. CDR3 DNA sequence: TGCGCCAGCAGCCCCCTCGGGGAAAAACTGTTTTTT. Translation gives CASSPLGEKLFF.

This clone came up once. The chain uses TRBV18 and TRBJ1-1; no clear D. This CDR3 region has 13 residues. V shed 4 bases and J shed 5 bases, with 11 bases lying between them. Germline V gene data show CDR1 as KGHSH and CDR2 as LQKENI. The CDR3 protein is CASSLEEETEAFF. In DNA form, the CDR3 reads TGTGCCAGCTCACTGGAGGAGGAAACTGAAGCTTTCTTT.

This clone was detected many times. V and J are TRBV5-4 and TRBJ1-6; 9 nucleotides match TRBD1. Germline CDR1 is SGHNT and CDR2 is YYREEE (reference sequence). Trimming at V came to 10 bases and at J to 10 bases, leaving 6 bases not matched to a gene. This CDR3 is 12 amino acids long. For the CDR3, the DNA is TGTGCCCAAGGGACAGGGAACTCACCCCTCCACTTT. This codes for CAQGTGNSPLHF.

The V call is TRBV30, the J call TRBJ2-2; D might be TRBD1 (6 bases). The CDR3 has 12 amino acids. The V gene lost 6 bases and the J gene lost 5 bases, with 10 bases spanning the gap. Germline CDR1 is GTSNPN and CDR2 is SVGIG (reference sequence). The CDR3 DNA follows: TGTGCCTGTCCAGGGGATACCGGGGAGCTGTTTTTT. Translation gives CACPGDTGELFF.

The chain recombines TRBV28 with TRBJ2-7; 8 bases line up with TRBD2. This CDR3 has 15 residues. V was pared by 6 bases and J by 1 base, with 8 bases of the junction left unmatched. Germline V gives CDR1 MDHEN, CDR2 SYDVKM. CDR3 DNA: TGTGCCAGCAGGTTCAGCGGGGGAGAATCCTACGAGCAGTACTTC. It translates to CASRFSGGESYEQYF.

The CDR3: CASSFSDSYTIYF. DNA for the CDR3: TGTGCCAGCAGTTTTTCCGACAGTTACACCATATATTTT. The V and J genes are TRBV6-5 and TRBJ1-3; a possible D gene is TRBD1 (5 bases). The germline V and J ends were trimmed by 4 bases and 8 bases, with 12 bases remaining between them. Germline CDR1 is MNHEY and CDR2 is SVGAGI. The CDR3 runs 13 residues.

In its sample, this clone was seen once. V gene TRBV3-1 (or the pseudogene TRBV3-2) combines with J gene TRBJ1-2; D gene unclear. Trimming shortened V by 0 bases and J by 8 bases, and 13 bases separated the two germline ends. The length of the CDR3 is 14 residues. CDR1 is LGHDT, CDR2 YNNKEL, per germline (reference sequence). CDR3: CASSQDQAFGGYTF. The CDR3 coding sequence is TGTGCCAGCAGCCAAGATCAAGCGTTTGGAGGCTACACCTTC.